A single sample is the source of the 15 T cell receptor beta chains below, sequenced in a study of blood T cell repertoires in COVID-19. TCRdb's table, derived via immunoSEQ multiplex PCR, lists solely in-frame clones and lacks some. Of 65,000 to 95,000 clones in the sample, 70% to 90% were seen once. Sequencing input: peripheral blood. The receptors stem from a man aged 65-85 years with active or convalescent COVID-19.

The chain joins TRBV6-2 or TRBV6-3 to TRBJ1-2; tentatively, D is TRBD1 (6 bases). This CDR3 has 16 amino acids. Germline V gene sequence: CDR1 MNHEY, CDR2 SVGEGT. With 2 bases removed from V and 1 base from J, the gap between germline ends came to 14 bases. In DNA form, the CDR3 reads TGTGCCAGCAGTTACGCCTTGGCAGGGGTTAACTATGGCTACACCTTC. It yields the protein CASSYALAGVNYGYTF.

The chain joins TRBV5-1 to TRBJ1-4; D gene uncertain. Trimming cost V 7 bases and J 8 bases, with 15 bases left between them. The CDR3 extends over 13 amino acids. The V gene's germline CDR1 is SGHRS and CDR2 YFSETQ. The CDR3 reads CASAPGVGEKLFF. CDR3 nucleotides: TGCGCCAGCGCTCCCGGGGTCGGGGAAAAACTGTTTTTT.

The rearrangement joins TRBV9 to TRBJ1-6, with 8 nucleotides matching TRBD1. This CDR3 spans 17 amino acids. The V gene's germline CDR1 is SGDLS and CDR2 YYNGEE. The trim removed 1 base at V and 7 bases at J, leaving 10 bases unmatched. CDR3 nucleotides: TGTGCCAGCAGCGTATCCCCAGGGGGCGCCCCCAATTCACCCCTCCACTTT. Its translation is CASSVSPGGAPNSPLHF.

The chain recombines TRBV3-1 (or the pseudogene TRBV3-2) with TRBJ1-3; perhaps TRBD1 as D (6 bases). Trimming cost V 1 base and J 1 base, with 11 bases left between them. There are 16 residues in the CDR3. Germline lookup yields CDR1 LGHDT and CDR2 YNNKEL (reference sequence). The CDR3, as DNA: TGTGCCAGCAGCCAAGTTCCCAGGGGATCTGGAAACACCATATATTTT. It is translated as CASSQVPRGSGNTIYF.

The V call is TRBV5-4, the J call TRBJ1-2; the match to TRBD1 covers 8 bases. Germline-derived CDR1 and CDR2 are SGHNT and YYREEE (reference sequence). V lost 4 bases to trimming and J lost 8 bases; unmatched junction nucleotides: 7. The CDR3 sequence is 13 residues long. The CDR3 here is CASSLDREGGYTF. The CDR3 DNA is TGTGCCAGCAGCCTGGACAGGGAGGGAGGCTACACCTTC.

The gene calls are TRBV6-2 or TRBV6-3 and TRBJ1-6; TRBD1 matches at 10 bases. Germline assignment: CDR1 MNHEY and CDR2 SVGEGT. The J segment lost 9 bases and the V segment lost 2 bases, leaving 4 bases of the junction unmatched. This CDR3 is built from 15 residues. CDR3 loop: CASSYLGQGVSPLHF. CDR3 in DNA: TGTGCCAGCAGTTACCTAGGACAGGGGGTTTCACCCCTCCACTTT.

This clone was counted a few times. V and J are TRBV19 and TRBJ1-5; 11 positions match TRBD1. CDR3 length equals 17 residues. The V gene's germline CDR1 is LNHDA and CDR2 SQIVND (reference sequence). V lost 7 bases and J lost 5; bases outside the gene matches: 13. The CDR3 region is CASTPLPGQGVDQPQHF. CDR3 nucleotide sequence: TGTGCCAGTACCCCCCTCCCGGGACAGGGGGTCGATCAGCCCCAGCATTTT.

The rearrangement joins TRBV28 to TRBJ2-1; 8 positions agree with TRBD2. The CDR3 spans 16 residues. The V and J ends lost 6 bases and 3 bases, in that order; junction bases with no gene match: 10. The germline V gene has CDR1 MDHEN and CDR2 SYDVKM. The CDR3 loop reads CASSNLAGGLYNEQFF. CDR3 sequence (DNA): TGTGCCAGCAGCAACCTGGCGGGGGGTCTCTACAATGAGCAGTTCTTC. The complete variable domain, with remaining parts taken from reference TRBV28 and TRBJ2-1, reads DVKVTQSSRYLVKRTGEKVFLECVQDMDHENMFWYRQDPGLGLRLIYFSYDVKMKEKGDIPEGYSVSREKKERFSLILESASTNQTSMYLCASSNLAGGLYNEQFFGPGTRLTVL.

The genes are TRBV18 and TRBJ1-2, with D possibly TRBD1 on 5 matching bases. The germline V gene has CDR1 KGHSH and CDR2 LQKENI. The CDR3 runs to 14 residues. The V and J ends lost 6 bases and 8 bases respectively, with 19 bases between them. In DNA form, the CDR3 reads TGTGCCAGCTCGCGGGGGGAAGGGGCCCAAGGCTACACCTTC. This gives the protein CASSRGEGAQGYTF.

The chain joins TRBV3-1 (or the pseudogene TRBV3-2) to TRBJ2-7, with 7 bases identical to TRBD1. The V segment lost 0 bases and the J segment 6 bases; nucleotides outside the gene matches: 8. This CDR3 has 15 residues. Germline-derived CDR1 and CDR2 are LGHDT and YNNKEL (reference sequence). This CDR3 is CASSQEDRACSEQYF. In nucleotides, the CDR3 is TGTGCCAGCAGCCAAGAAGACAGGGCTTGTTCCGAGCAGTACTTC.

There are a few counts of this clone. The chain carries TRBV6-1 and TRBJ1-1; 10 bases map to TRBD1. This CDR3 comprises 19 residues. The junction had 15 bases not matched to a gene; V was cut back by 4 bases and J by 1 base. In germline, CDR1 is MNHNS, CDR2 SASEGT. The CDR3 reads CASSGPLLRDRGTNTEAFF. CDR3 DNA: TGTGCCAGCAGTGGCCCCCTCCTCCGGGACAGGGGCACGAACACTGAAGCTTTCTTT.

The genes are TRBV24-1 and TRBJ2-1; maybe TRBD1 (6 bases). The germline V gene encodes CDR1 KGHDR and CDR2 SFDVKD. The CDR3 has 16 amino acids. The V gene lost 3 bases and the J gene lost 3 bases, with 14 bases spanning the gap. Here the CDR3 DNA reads TGTGCCACCAGTGATGGTGGACAGAAAAGCTACAATGAGCAGTTCTTC. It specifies CATSDGGQKSYNEQFF.

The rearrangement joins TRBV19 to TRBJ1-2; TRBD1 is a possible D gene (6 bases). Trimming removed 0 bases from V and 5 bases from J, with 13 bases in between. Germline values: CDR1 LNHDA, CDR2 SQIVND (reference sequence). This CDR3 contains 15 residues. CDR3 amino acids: CASSIEYGQPYGYTF. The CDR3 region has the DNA TGTGCCAGTAGTATAGAGTACGGACAGCCGTATGGCTACACCTTC.

The CDR3 protein is CASSLGGTAYEQYF. The CDR3 region has the DNA TGTGCCAGCAGCTTAGGGGGGACAGCTTACGAGCAGTACTTC. This chain uses TRBV7-9 with TRBJ2-7; TRBD1 agrees at 7 bases. Trimming at V came to 1 base and at J to 4 bases, leaving 4 bases not matched to a gene. From germline, CDR1 is SEHNR and CDR2 FQNEAQ (reference sequence). This CDR3 spans 14 amino acids.

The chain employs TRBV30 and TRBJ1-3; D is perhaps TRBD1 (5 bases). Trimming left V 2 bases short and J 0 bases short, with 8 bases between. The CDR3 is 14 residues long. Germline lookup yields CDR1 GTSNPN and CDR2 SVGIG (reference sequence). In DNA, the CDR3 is TGTGCCTGGAGTAAAGGGGCCTCTGGAAACACCATATATTTT. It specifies CAWSKGASGNTIYF.